The rows below give T cell receptor beta chains drawn from one sample of a study of T cell responses to AZD1222 COVID-19 vaccine. Assay used: immunoSEQ multiplex PCR; TCRdb lists only in-frame clones, some missing. The sample shows roughly 130,000 clones, roughly 90% of them seen only once. The source material was peripheral blood, sampled 28 days after the second AZD1222 dose. Source of these receptors: an adult who received the AZD1222 COVID-19 vaccine. Each CDR3 is given with its conserved first and last residue. The D gene is left open where the match is weak. Clone size is given for some rows only: seen once, a few or many times, or a class if the clone is expanded.

D	V	size	J	DNA	CDR3
-	TRBV10-3	-	TRBJ1-5	TGTGCCATCAGCCAGGGCGGGAATCAGCCCCAGCATTTT	CAISQGGNQPQHF
-	TRBV6-2/TRBV6-3	-	TRBJ2-5	TGTGCCAGCAGTTTCCCGGGGCCCCAAGAGACCCAGTACTTC	CASSFPGPQETQYF
-	TRBV28	-	TRBJ2-3	TGTGCCAGCAGTTTTAGGCTCGCCGATAGGGATACGCAGTATTTT	CASSFRLADRDTQYF
TRBD1	TRBV7-3	once	TRBJ1-6	TGTGCCAGCAGCGTGACAGGGTCCCATAATTCACCCCTCCACTTT	CASSVTGSHNSPLHF
-	TRBV7-9	-	TRBJ2-1	TGTGCCAGCAGCACCGATCACAGCGACCAGCAGTTCTTC	CASSTDHSDQQFF
-	TRBV29-1	-	TRBJ1-5	TGCAGCGTTACGGCGGACACCCATCAGCCCCAGCATTTT	CSVTADTHQPQHF
-	TRBV25-1	-	TRBJ1-1	TGTGCCAGCAGGGGGGGTTACACTGAAGCTTTCTTT	CASRGGYTEAFF
-	TRBV4-3	-	TRBJ2-7	TGCGCCAGCAGCCAAGATTGGAGGACTGGCTACGAGCAGTACTTC	CASSQDWRTGYEQYF
-	TRBV6-5	-	TRBJ2-5	TGTGCCAGCAGTTACTCTCAGGGACAAGAGACCCAGTACTTC	CASSYSQGQETQYF
-	TRBV18	-	TRBJ2-1	TGTGCCAGCTCACCTACGATCAATGAGCAGTTCTTC	CASSPTINEQFF
-	TRBV2	-	TRBJ2-1	TGTGCCAGCAGCTCAGGGCGGGAGCAGTTCTTC	CASSSGREQFF
-	TRBV18	-	TRBJ1-1	TGTGCCAGCTCACGACGCGGGGGTGACACTGAAGCTTTCTTT	CASSRRGGDTEAFF
TRBD2	TRBV27	-	TRBJ2-1	TGTGCCAGCAGTTTAAGGGTAGCGGGAGTTAATGAGCAGTTCTTC	CASSLRVAGVNEQFF
TRBD2	TRBV9	-	TRBJ2-7	TGTGCCAGCAGCGTAGATGGTAGCGGGAAGGACGAGCAGTACTTC	CASSVDGSGKDEQYF
-	TRBV6-2/TRBV6-3	-	TRBJ2-7	TGTGCCAGCAGTTACTTTGGGGGCAGCACCTACGAGCAGTACTTC	CASSYFGGSTYEQYF
-	TRBV4-1	-	TRBJ1-2	TGCGCCAGCAGCCGAGAGAGGGGGAACTATGGCTACACCTTC	CASSRERGNYGYTF
-	TRBV29-1	-	TRBJ1-1	TGCAGCGACGGACATTTGAACACTGAAGCTTTCTTT	CSDGHLNTEAFF
-	TRBV14	-	TRBJ2-5	TGTGCCAGCAGCCCCCAGGGGCTATCGGCCCAGTACTTC	CASSPQGLSAQYF
-	TRBV10-3	-	TRBJ2-1	TGTGCCATCAGTGAGCCGGGACTTACCCGTCGGGTTGAGCAGTTCTTC	CAISEPGLTRRVEQFF
TRBD1	TRBV9	-	TRBJ1-6	TGTGCCAGCGGCAGGGGGACAGGGGGCAATAATTCACCCCTCCACTTT	CASGRGTGGNNSPLHF
-	TRBV5-4	once	TRBJ1-6	TGTGCCAGCAGCTTGGCAGGGGTGTCACCCCTCCACTTT	CASSLAGVSPLHF
-	TRBV18	-	TRBJ2-7	TGTGCCAGCTCACCAAGGGGCCGACTGTACGAGCAGTACTTC	CASSPRGRLYEQYF
-	TRBV15	-	TRBJ2-1	TGTGCCACCAGCAGCCTAATGCGACCTAACTCCTACAATGAGCAGTTCTTC	CATSSLMRPNSYNEQFF
-	TRBV18	-	TRBJ1-5	TGTGCCAGCTCACCGCAGGGTAATCAGCCCCAGCATTTT	CASSPQGNQPQHF
-	TRBV4-2	-	TRBJ2-1	TGTGCCAGCAGCCAGAAGAACAATGAGCAGTTCTTC	CASSQKNNEQFF
TRBD1	TRBV11-1	-	TRBJ2-5	TGTGCCAGCAGCTTGGACAGGGGTGGTTCTAGAGAGACCCAGTACTTC	CASSLDRGGSRETQYF
-	TRBV29-1	-	TRBJ2-1	TGCAGCGTTGCACTAGCCGTCGTAAATGAGCAGTTCTTC	CSVALAVVNEQFF
-	TRBV7-9	-	TRBJ2-2	TGTGCCAGCAGCTGGCCGGGGGGCCCCGAGCACACCGGGGAGCTGTTTTTT	CASSWPGGPEHTGELFF
-	TRBV9	-	TRBJ1-2	TGTGCCAGCAGCGTAGCTGGGGTGAGCTATGGCTACACCTTC	CASSVAGVSYGYTF
TRBD2	TRBV24-1	-	TRBJ2-1	TGTGCCACCAGTGATCCGGGACTAGCGGTTAACAATGAGCAGTTCTTC	CATSDPGLAVNNEQFF
-	TRBV29-1	-	TRBJ1-2	TGCAGCGTTGGGCCGTGGGGGACGAACTATGGCTACACCTTC	CSVGPWGTNYGYTF
TRBD2	TRBV6-4	-	TRBJ2-3	TGTGCCAGCAGTAAGCGGGGGGAAGGGGATACGCAGTATTTT	CASSKRGEGDTQYF
TRBD1	TRBV19	-	TRBJ1-2	TGTGCCAGTAGTAGTCGGACAGGGACTACTAACTATGGCTACACCTTC	CASSSRTGTTNYGYTF
TRBD2	TRBV7-7	-	TRBJ2-1	TGTGCTAGCAGCCCGAGCCTGGCGGGGGGGAGATTAGAGCAGTTCTTC	CASSPSLAGGRLEQFF
-	TRBV12-3/TRBV12-4	-	TRBJ2-2	TGTGCCAGCAGCCCCATAAACACCGGGGAGCTGTTTTTT	CASSPINTGELFF